This TCR beta chain was recovered during a study of T cell clonotyping in hematopoietic cell transplantation. Study-level results: Without cell sorting, CD4 versus CD8 contributions remain unresolved. At the given depth, recipient repertoires were over 97% de novo clonotypes. Pathologically expanded recipient clonotypes increased progressively from day 30 to day 180 as diversity fell.

Clones were read by immunoSEQ multiplex PCR, and TCRdb kept only the in-frame ones, dropping some. The table shows about 16,000 clones, with less than 80% occurring only once. This clone was seen a few times. The antigen is undetermined. V was pared by 3 bases and J by 7 bases, with 15 bases between. From germline, CDR1 is MNHEY and CDR2 SVGAGI. This CDR3 is 14 amino acids long. Sequencing was performed on PBMCs, taken 30 days after allogeneic stem cell transplant. This clonotype was obtained from a male patient in his fifties who had an allogeneic stem cell transplant from an unrelated donor, so T cells may come from the graft donor. Some clones in this sample may be carry-over from other donors' samples. The rearrangement joins TRBV6-5 to TRBJ1-2; unclear D gene. The DNA for the CDR3 is TGTGCCAGCAGTTATGGCCTAGAGTACTCTGGCTACACCTTC. Translated: CASSYGLEYSGYTF.